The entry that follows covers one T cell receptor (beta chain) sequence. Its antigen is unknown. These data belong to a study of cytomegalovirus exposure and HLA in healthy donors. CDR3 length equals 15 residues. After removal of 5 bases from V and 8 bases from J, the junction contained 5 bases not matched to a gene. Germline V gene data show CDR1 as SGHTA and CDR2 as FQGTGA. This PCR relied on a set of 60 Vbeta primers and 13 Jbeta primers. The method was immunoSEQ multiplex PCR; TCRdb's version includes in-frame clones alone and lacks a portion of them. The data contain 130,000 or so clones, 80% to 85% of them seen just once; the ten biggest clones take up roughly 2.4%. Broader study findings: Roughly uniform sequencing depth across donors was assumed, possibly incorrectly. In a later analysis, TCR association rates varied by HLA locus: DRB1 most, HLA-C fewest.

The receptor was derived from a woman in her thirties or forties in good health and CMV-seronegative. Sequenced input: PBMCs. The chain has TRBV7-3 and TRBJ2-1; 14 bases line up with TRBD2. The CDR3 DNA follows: TGTGCCAGCAGCCATCGACTAGCGGGAGGGGATGAGCAGTTCTTC. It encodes CASSHRLAGGDEQFF.